One and the same sample provided the 14 T cell receptor beta chains below, sequenced in a study of OX40 agonist ivuxolimab in advanced cancers. Only in-frame clones appear in the TCRdb table, and some are missing; sequencing was by immunoSEQ multiplex PCR. In the table there are about 61,000 clones, about 90% of which are singletons. Here the sequenced sample was CD4+ or CD8+ T cells sorted from blood, taken in a trial of the OX40 agonist ivuxolimab. These TCRs come from an adult with an advanced solid tumor such as melanoma, head and neck, liver or kidney cancer.

This sequence joins TRBV19 and TRBJ2-1; the match to TRBD2 covers 15 bases. From germline, CDR1 is LNHDA and CDR2 SQIVND (reference sequence). The CDR3 totals 17 residues. With V trimmed by 4 bases and J by 4 bases, 5 bases remained unmatched. The CDR3 spells CASSTGLAGGYYNEQFF. The CDR3 DNA reads TGTGCCAGTAGTACGGGACTAGCGGGGGGCTATTACAATGAGCAGTTCTTC.

The chain is built from TRBV19 and TRBJ2-1, with 9 bases fitting TRBD1. Germline CDR1 reads LNHDA; CDR2 reads SQIVND (reference sequence). The CDR3 extends over 15 amino acids. Trimming took 0 bases from V and 6 from J; bases not matched to a gene: 3. The CDR3 DNA sequence: TGTGCCAGTAGTATAGATGGGACAGGGTTCAATGAGCAGTTCTTC. Translation gives CASSIDGTGFNEQFF.

J is TRBJ2-1 and V is TRBV12-2. TRBV12-2 is reported as a pseudogene. This CDR3 has 13 residues. CDR3 nucleotide sequence: TGTGCAAGTCGCTTGTGTGAATACAATGAGCAGTTCTTC. Encoded protein: CASRLCEYNEQFF.

The V gene is TRBV11-3, the J gene TRBJ1-1; weak D call: TRBD1 (5 bases). This CDR3 has 15 residues. Germline loops: CDR1 SGHNT, CDR2 YENEEA. Trimming took 1 base from V and 3 from J, leaving 12 bases between them. The CDR3 DNA reads as TGTGCCAGCAGCTTAGCCAGGGAGGGATACACTGAAGCTTTCTTT. Translated: CASSLAREGYTEAFF.

This sequence joins TRBV28 and TRBJ2-3, with 9 bases fitting TRBD2. V lost 6 bases and J lost 5; bases outside the gene matches: 6. Germline values: CDR1 MDHEN, CDR2 SYDVKM. This CDR3 spans 14 amino acids. The CDR3 sequence is CASSRAGGGDTQYF. CDR3 coding DNA: TGTGCCAGCAGCCGAGCGGGAGGCGGAGATACGCAGTATTTT.

The chain employs TRBV28 and TRBJ2-1; D is undetermined. This CDR3 has 12 residues. V was trimmed by 5 bases and J by 7 bases, leaving 9 bases between them. Germline V gene lookup returns CDR1 MDHEN and CDR2 SYDVKM. CDR3 loop: CASSQSSNEQFF. CDR3 DNA: TGTGCCAGCAGTCAGAGTTCTAATGAGCAGTTCTTC.

A single count supports this clone. The sample has other DNA sequences that encode this CDR3 too. The chain couples TRBV6-6 to TRBJ1-5; possibly TRBD1 for D (5 bases). Germline V gene sequence: CDR1 MNHNY, CDR2 SVGAGI (reference sequence). The CDR3 runs 14 residues. Trimming removed 6 bases at V and 7 bases at J, with 16 bases between. CDR3 DNA sequence: TGTGCCAGCAGCCCAGGACAAGGCGGACAGCCCCAGCATTTT. As protein: CASSPGQGGQPQHF.

In its sample, this clone was seen a few times. The gene calls are TRBV5-1 and TRBJ2-1; 8 bases map to TRBD2. The CDR3 extends over 15 amino acids. Germline loops: CDR1 SGHRS, CDR2 YFSETQ. After removal of 2 bases from V and 6 bases from J, the junction contained 7 bases not matched to a gene. The CDR3 sequence: CASSFRVGGANEQFF. DNA of the CDR3: TGCGCCAGCAGCTTTAGAGTCGGGGGGGCCAATGAGCAGTTCTTC.

The rearrangement links TRBV5-4 to TRBJ2-5, with 7 positions matching TRBD1. The CDR3 loop spans 14 amino acids. In germline, CDR1 is SGHNT, CDR2 YYREEE (reference sequence). Trimming took 4 bases from V and 5 from J; bases not matched to a gene: 8. The CDR3 reads CASSPDRSYETQYF. CDR3 DNA sequence: TGTGCCAGCAGCCCGGACAGGTCGTATGAGACCCAGTACTTC.

The J gene is TRBJ2-1, the V gene TRBV4-2; 11 positions agree with TRBD2. The CDR3 is 18 amino acids. Losses at the gene ends were 4 bases for V and 2 bases for J; bases not matched to a gene: 10. CDR1 and CDR2 (germline): LGHNA, YNFKEQ. The chain's CDR3 is CASSPGLAAGGAYNEQFF. The CDR3 nucleotides are TGTGCCAGCAGCCCGGGACTAGCGGCGGGTGGCGCCTACAATGAGCAGTTCTTC.

The chain couples TRBV11-2 to TRBJ2-1; a possible D gene is TRBD2 (5 bases). V was pared by 0 bases and J by 3 bases, with 9 bases between. The CDR3 is made up of 15 amino acids. Germline CDR1 and CDR2: SGHAT and FQNNGV. The DNA for the CDR3 is TGTGCCAGCAGCTTAGAAGTAGCGAACTACAATGAGCAGTTCTTC. Translation gives CASSLEVANYNEQFF.

This sequence joins TRBV5-1 and TRBJ2-3; no definite D call. This CDR3 is built from 14 residues. Germline-derived CDR1 and CDR2 are SGHRS and YFSETQ. Trimming removed 0 bases from V and 0 bases from J, with 5 bases in between. CDR3 region: CASSLEGSTDTQYF. The CDR3 nucleotides are TGCGCCAGCAGCTTGGAGGGAAGCACAGATACGCAGTATTTT.

The CDR3 loop is CASSLAGTSFETQYF. CDR3 nucleotide sequence: TGTGCCAGCAGCTTAGCCGGGACTAGCTTTGAGACCCAGTACTTC. The chain links TRBV7-2 to TRBJ2-5; 9 nucleotides align to TRBD2. Germline values: CDR1 SGHTA, CDR2 FQGNSA. CDR3 length equals 15 residues. V shed 0 bases and J 5 bases; nucleotides not matched to a gene: 4. The full variable domain, in which reference TRBV7-2 and TRBJ2-5 provide the parts outside the CDR3, is GAGVSQSPSNKVTEKGKDVELRCDPISGHTALYWYRQSLGQGLEFLIYFQGNSAPDKSGLPSDRFSAERTGGSVSTLTIQRTQQEDSAVYLCASSLAGTSFETQYFGPGTRLLVL.

The V and J genes are TRBV10-3 and TRBJ2-1, with 9 bases lining up with TRBD1. The V and J ends lost 3 bases and 8 bases, in that order; junction bases with no gene match: 5. Germline CDR1 ENHRY, CDR2 SYGVKD. CDR3 size: 14 residues. CDR3 amino acids: CAISDNTGGDEQFF. DNA for the CDR3: TGTGCCATCAGTGATAATACAGGGGGCGATGAGCAGTTCTTC.